The sequence of this T cell receptor (beta chain) was determined in a study of OX40 agonist ivuxolimab in advanced cancers. About the study: Averaging around 60 years in age, with a range of roughly 23 to 80, the cohort was 82.7% male.

Germline assignment: CDR1 SGHRS and CDR2 YFSETQ. The CDR3 is 12 residues long. V was pared by 0 bases and J by 15 bases, with 14 bases between. Sequenced by immunoSEQ multiplex PCR; TCRdb stores in-frame clones only, minus some. The sample gives approximately 35,000 clones, 92% of which show up once; about 33% is in the top ten. This chain uses TRBV5-1 with TRBJ2-3, with D tentatively TRBD2 (6 bases). The material was CD4+ or CD8+ T cells sorted from blood, obtained in a trial of the OX40 agonist ivuxolimab. The sequence derives from an adult with an advanced solid tumor such as melanoma, head and neck, liver or kidney cancer. The CDR3 here is CASSLEGTPGYF. In DNA form, the CDR3 reads TGCGCCAGCAGCTTGGAGGGGACTCCCGGATATTTT.